The 14 T cell receptor beta chains listed next were all sequenced from one sample in a study of cytomegalovirus exposure and HLA in healthy donors (dated by TCRdb to about 2017). The library was obtained by the immunoSEQ multiplex PCR assay. The multiplex PCR relied on a mix of 60 forward primers for TCR Vbeta segments and 13 reverse primers for TCR Jbeta segments. TCRdb provides this immuneACCESS table in a form limited to in-frame rearrangements. Some clones are lacking; in checked studies, under half of them reflect an unresolved V gene, and why the rest are absent is not known. The sample includes about 130,000 clones, with 80% observed a single time. The top ten clones comprise 1% of the sample. The source material was PBMCs. These TCRs come from a human donor in good health.

This chain uses TRBV7-3 with TRBJ2-1; 13 bases are a match to TRBD2. The germline gives CDR1 SGHTA, CDR2 FQGTGA. With V trimmed by 3 bases and J by 8 bases, 4 bases remained unmatched. The CDR3 extends over 15 amino acids. The CDR3 DNA reads TGTGCCAGCAGCTTGATTGGACTAGCGGGGGATGAGCAGTTCTTC. It is translated as CASSLIGLAGDEQFF.

The chain uses TRBV28 and TRBJ1-2, with D tentatively TRBD1 (5 bases). CDR3 length: 15 residues. Trimming stripped 6 bases from V and 7 bases from J, with 21 bases between. Germline V gene lookup returns CDR1 MDHEN and CDR2 SYDVKM. CDR3 nucleotide sequence: TGTGCCAGCAGCCCCGGGGGGGGACCCACCGTTGGCTACACCTTC. Translating it yields CASSPGGGPTVGYTF.

V usage is TRBV5-1 and J usage is TRBJ2-2, with 8 nucleotides matching TRBD2. Trimming took 0 bases from V and 6 from J; bases not matched to a gene: 1. The CDR3 runs to 14 residues. Germline V gene sequence: CDR1 SGHRS, CDR2 YFSETQ. DNA of the CDR3: TGCGCCAGCAGCTTGGCGGGGGGGGCCGGGGAGCTGTTTTTT. This codes for CASSLAGGAGELFF.

The J gene is TRBJ2-5, the V gene TRBV4-2; D might be TRBD2 (7 bases). The CDR3 length is 15 residues. Germline V lookup: CDR1 LGHNA, CDR2 YNFKEQ. The V end was cut by 4 bases, the J end by 3 bases, with 15 bases between. In nucleotides, the CDR3 is TGTGCCAGCAGCCGGGAGGGGGACGGAAAAGAGACCCAGTACTTC. This sequence encodes CASSREGDGKETQYF.

This chain connects TRBV28 to TRBJ1-5; TRBD1 is a possible D gene (6 bases). CDR1 is MDHEN and CDR2 is SYDVKM in the germline V gene. Between the trimmed V and J ends, which lost 4 bases and 6 bases, there was a span of 16 bases. This CDR3 spans 15 amino acids. As DNA, the CDR3 is TGTGCCAGCAGTTGGGGCAGGGCGGACAGTCAGCCCCAGCATTTT. As protein: CASSWGRADSQPQHF.

This sequence joins TRBV5-1 and TRBJ1-6; TRBD1 matches at 7 bases. Germline CDR1 is SGHRS and CDR2 is YFSETQ. Unmatched junction bases numbered 5, after V lost 1 base and J lost 10 bases. The CDR3 is made up of 14 amino acids. The CDR3 loop reads CASSLTGVSSPLHF. CDR3 sequence (DNA): TGCGCCAGCAGCTTGACAGGGGTTTCCTCACCCCTCCACTTT.

This clone was counted once. CDR3 loop: CASSQDARADTQYF. The CDR3, as DNA: TGCGCCAGCAGCCAAGATGCGAGGGCAGATACGCAGTATTTT. The chain joins TRBV4-1 to TRBJ2-3; weak D call: TRBD2 (5 bases). Looked up from germline, CDR1 is MGHRA and CDR2 is YSYEKL. V was trimmed by 0 bases and J by 4 bases, leaving 8 bases between them. This CDR3 spans 14 amino acids.

This clone was detected only once. The V gene is TRBV6-5, the J gene TRBJ2-4, with D perhaps TRBD1 (6 bases). The CDR3 is 14 amino acids. Trimming pared 4 bases from V and 8 bases from J, leaving 15 bases between. CDR1 and CDR2 from the germline V gene are MNHEY and SVGAGI. CDR3 sequence reads: CASSSHRATDIQYF. CDR3 in DNA: TGTGCCAGCAGTTCTCACAGGGCGACGGACATTCAGTACTTC.

This chain joins TRBV7-3 and TRBJ2-5; 9 nucleotides match TRBD1. Germline V gene sequence: CDR1 SGHTA, CDR2 FQGTGA. The CDR3 contains 14 residues. The trim removed 5 bases at V and 5 bases at J, leaving 6 bases unmatched. The CDR3 nucleotides read TGTGCCAGCAGCAGAGGACAGGGGTTCGAGACCCAGTACTTC. It specifies CASSRGQGFETQYF.

This clone was observed a single time. CDR3 nucleotide sequence: TGTGCCAGCAGTTTAGTGCAGGGGTGGTATGGCTACACCTTC. It codes for CASSLVQGWYGYTF. The genes are TRBV28 and TRBJ1-2, with TRBD1 as a possible D gene (6 bases). Germline V gene lookup returns CDR1 MDHEN and CDR2 SYDVKM. The CDR3 length is 14 residues. The V gene lost 2 bases and the J gene lost 5 bases, with 12 bases spanning the gap.

The J gene is TRBJ1-1, the V gene TRBV29-1; the D is unclear. The CDR3 length is 15 residues. Looked up from germline, CDR1 is SQVTM and CDR2 is ANQGSEA. The V end was cut by 5 bases, the J end by 1 base, with 17 bases between. CDR3 amino acids: CSVLFRQTTNTEAFF. CDR3 DNA sequence: TGCAGCGTTCTGTTTCGGCAGACTACGAACACTGAAGCTTTCTTT.

The gene calls are TRBV5-1 and TRBJ2-7; 9 positions match TRBD1. The CDR3 is made up of 15 amino acids. The V and J ends lost 0 bases and 6 bases, in that order; junction bases with no gene match: 7. The germline gives CDR1 SGHRS, CDR2 YFSETQ. CDR3 sequence (DNA): TGCGCCAGCAGCTTGGTGGACAGGGGTTTCGGCGAGCAGTACTTC. It translates to CASSLVDRGFGEQYF.

The chain is built from TRBV21-1 and TRBJ2-1; the table's D call of TRBD2 was not tested on the DNA. TRBV21-1 is assigned pseudogene status. The CDR3 spans 14 residues. This CDR3 reads CGVPWGDPYNEQFF. The DNA for the CDR3 is TGTGGTGTCCCATGGGGGGATCCCTACAATGAGCAGTTCTTC.

The chain links TRBV27 to TRBJ2-2; TRBD2 agrees at 15 bases. The V and J ends lost 0 bases and 0 bases, in that order; junction bases with no gene match: 11. Looked up from germline, CDR1 is MNHEY and CDR2 is SMNVEV (reference sequence). The length of the CDR3 is 22 residues. The CDR3 coding sequence is TGTGCCAGCAGTTTATCGATAGTCCCCGGGACTAGCGGGGGGACGAACACCGGGGAGCTGTTTTTT. This codes for CASSLSIVPGTSGGTNTGELFF.